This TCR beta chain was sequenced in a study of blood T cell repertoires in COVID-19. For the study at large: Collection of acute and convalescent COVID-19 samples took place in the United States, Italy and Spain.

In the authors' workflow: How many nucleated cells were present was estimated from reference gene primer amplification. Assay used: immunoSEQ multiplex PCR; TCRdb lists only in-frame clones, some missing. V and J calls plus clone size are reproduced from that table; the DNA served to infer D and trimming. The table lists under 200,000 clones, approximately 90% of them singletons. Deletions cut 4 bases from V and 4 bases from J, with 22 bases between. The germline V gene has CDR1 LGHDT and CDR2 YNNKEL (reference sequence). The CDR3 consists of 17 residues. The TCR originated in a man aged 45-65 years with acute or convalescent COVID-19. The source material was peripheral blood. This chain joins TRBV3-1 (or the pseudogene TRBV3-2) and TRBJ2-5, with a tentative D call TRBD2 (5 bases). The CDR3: CASSPPRLWNRGETQYF. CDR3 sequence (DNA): TGTGCCAGCAGCCCCCCAAGATTGTGGAATCGGGGAGAGACCCAGTACTTC.